These T cell receptor beta chains were read from a single sample in a study of breast tumors, draining lymph nodes, adjacent tissues. Each CDR3 protein is one row after TCRdb ran MiXCR on the multiplex PCR reads. Here the sample spans around 100,000 distinct CDR3 sequences, 20% to 25% being singletons. The sample taken for sequencing was axillary lymph node tissue. Source of these receptors: a female donor with breast cancer. Some clones in this sample may be carry-over from other donors' samples. Each CDR3 is given with its conserved first and last residue. The order of the fields is D gene, V gene, J gene, clone size, CDR3 DNA, CDR3 protein. A D gene is named only where the DNA matches it firmly. The size of a clone is reported for some rows only, either as once, few or many, or as a class for expanded clones.

-	TRBV24-1	TRBJ2-1	many	TGTGCCACCAGTGAGGCCAACGGGAATGAGCAGTTCTTC	CATSEANGNEQFF
TRBD1	TRBV5-1	TRBJ1-6	many	TGCGCCAGCCGCACAGGGGCTCTAGGGGGATCCTATAATTCACCCCTCCACTTT	CASRTGALGGSYNSPLHF
TRBD1	TRBV5-1	TRBJ1-6	many	TGCGCCAGCAGCGTGACAGGGCCTGGGTCACCCCTCCACTTT	CASSVTGPGSPLHF
-	TRBV5-1	TRBJ2-7	many	TGCGCCACCGAATCACGACAGGACGGAGTCACCTCCGACGAGCAGTACTTC	CATESRQDGVTSDEQYF
-	TRBV4-2	TRBJ1-2	many	TGTGCCAGCAGCCAAGATCCGGGAGAATATGGCTACACCTTC	CASSQDPGEYGYTF
TRBD1	TRBV19	TRBJ2-1	many	TGTGCCAGTAGTAGGGGACAGACTTTCAATGAGCAGTTCTTC	CASSRGQTFNEQFF
-	TRBV7-8	TRBJ2-5	many	TGTGCCAGCAGCTTACTCGGGAATCAAGAGACCCAGTACTTC	CASSLLGNQETQYF
-	TRBV4-1	TRBJ1-3	many	TGCGCCAGCAGCCAAGTCGTGGGAAACACCATATATTTT	CASSQVVGNTIYF
-	TRBV5-1	TRBJ1-6	-	TGCGCCAGCAGCCCTCGGGGCAACAATTCACCCCCCCACTTT	CASSPRGNNSPPHF
TRBD2	TRBV4-1	TRBJ2-1	few	TGCGCCAGCAGCCTGGGACTAGCGGGAGGTGATGAGCAGTTCTTC	CASSLGLAGGDEQFF
-	TRBV6-5	TRBJ2-5	many	TGTGCCAGCAGGACGGTGCGAGGCCAAGAGACCCAGTACTTC	CASRTVRGQETQYF
TRBD1	TRBV20-1	TRBJ2-7	once	TGCAGTGCTAGAGATGGGGGACAGGGGAGCTCCTACGAGCAGTACTTC	CSARDGGQGSSYEQYF
-	TRBV19	TRBJ1-5	many	TGTGCCAGTAGTATTAGACAGACTCAGCCCCAGCATTTT	CASSIRQTQPQHF
-	TRBV19	TRBJ1-6	-	TGTGCCAGTAGATCTCTGGGGAATTCACCCCTCCACTTT	CASRSLGNSPLHF
TRBD2	TRBV5-1	TRBJ2-1	many	TGCGCCAGCAGCGTCCTAGCGGGCCCCAATGAGCAGTTCTTC	CASSVLAGPNEQFF